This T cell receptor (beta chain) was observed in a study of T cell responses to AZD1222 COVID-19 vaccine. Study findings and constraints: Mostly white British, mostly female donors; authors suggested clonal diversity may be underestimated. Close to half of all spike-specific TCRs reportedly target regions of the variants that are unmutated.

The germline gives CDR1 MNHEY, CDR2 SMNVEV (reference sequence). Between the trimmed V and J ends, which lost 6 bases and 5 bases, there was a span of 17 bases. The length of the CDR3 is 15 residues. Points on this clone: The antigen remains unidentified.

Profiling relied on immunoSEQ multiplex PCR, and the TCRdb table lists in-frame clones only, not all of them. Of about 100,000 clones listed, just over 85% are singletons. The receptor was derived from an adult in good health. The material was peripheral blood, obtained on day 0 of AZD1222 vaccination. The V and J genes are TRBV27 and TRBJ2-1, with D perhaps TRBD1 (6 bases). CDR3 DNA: TGTGCCAGCAGACCGTTGAGGACAGATCACAATGAGCAGTTCTTC. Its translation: CASRPLRTDHNEQFF.